These T cell receptor beta chains were read from a single sample in a study of blood T cell repertoires in COVID-19. Sequencing was performed with immunoSEQ multiplex PCR; in TCRdb, only in-frame clones are kept and a portion is missing. This sample has about 270,000 clones, with around 86% found just once. The sample consisted of peripheral blood. The source of these receptors is a middle-aged man with active or convalescent COVID-19. CDR3s include the opening cysteine and the closing phenylalanine or tryptophan. A D gene is named only where the DNA matches it firmly. The listing skips clone size in some rows; elsewhere it reads once, few, many or a size class.

>TRBV4-1|-|17|-|TRBJ2-2
TGCGCCAGCAGCCAAGATTCGGCCAGGGCTATCACCGGGGAGCTGTTTTTT
CASSQDSARAITGELFF
>TRBV7-2|TRBD2|19|-|TRBJ2-3
TGTGCCAGCAGCTTTCGAGGGCTAGCGGGAGCAGGCGGGACAGATACGCAGTATTTT
CASSFRGLAGAGGTDTQYF
>TRBV11-3|TRBD2|14|-|TRBJ2-1
TGTGCCAGCAGCCCTCGACTAGCGCTCAATGAGCAGTTCTTC
CASSPRLALNEQFF
>TRBV20-1|-|11|-|TRBJ1-2
TGCAGCATCGCAGAATTCTATGGCTACACCTTC
CSIAEFYGYTF
>TRBV28|-|17|-|TRBJ1-1
TGTGCCAGCAGTTCCAAAGAGACAGGCCTCTCGAACACTGAAGCTTTCTTT
CASSSKETGLSNTEAFF
>TRBV7-8|-|14|-|TRBJ1-5
TGTGCCAGCAGCCTCCGACAGGTCAATCAGCCCCAGCATTTT
CASSLRQVNQPQHF
>TRBV5-1|-|16|-|TRBJ2-7
TGCGCCAGCAGCTTGTATCCAGGGCAGGGGGGTTACGAGCAGTACTTC
CASSLYPGQGGYEQYF
>TRBV6-5|TRBD1|14|-|TRBJ1-5
TGTGCCAGCAGCCCCGGACAGGGCAATCAGCCCCAGCATTTT
CASSPGQGNQPQHF
>TRBV7-2|-|15|once|TRBJ2-7
TGTGCCAGCAGCTTAGCGGCAGATGGCTCCTACGAGCAGTACTTC
CASSLAADGSYEQYF
>TRBV6-5|TRBD1|15|-|TRBJ2-2
TGTGCCAGTCGTGAGGACAGGGGATTCACCGGGGAGCTGTTTTTT
CASREDRGFTGELFF
>TRBV30|TRBD1|11|-|TRBJ1-2
TGTGCCTTCTCGACAGGGTATGGCTACACCTTC
CAFSTGYGYTF
>TRBV2|-|17|-|TRBJ2-1
TGTGCCAGCAGTGAACTCCCCCTCGAGGGTCCCTACAATGAGCAGTTCTTC
CASSELPLEGPYNEQFF
>TRBV5-5|TRBD1|16|-|TRBJ1-2
TGTGCCAGCAGCTTGGAGGGACAGGTCCCTTTTTATGGCTACACCTTC
CASSLEGQVPFYGYTF
>TRBV6-1|TRBD1|15|-|TRBJ1-2
TGTGCCAGCAGTGAAGGACCAGGGACAGGCTATGGCTACACCTTC
CASSEGPGTGYGYTF
>TRBV15|-|14|-|TRBJ1-1
TGTGCCACCAGCAGAGATCTTGGGACACCTGAAGCTTTCTTT
CATSRDLGTPEAFF
>TRBV5-6|-|13|once|TRBJ2-5
TGTGCCAGCAGCCCAGAGCGGCGGGAGACCCAGTACTTC
CASSPERRETQYF
>TRBV5-6|-|12|-|TRBJ1-1
TGTGCCAGCAGATTTACCATCGGTGAAGCTTTCTTT
CASRFTIGEAFF
>TRBV9|-|15|few|TRBJ1-1
TGTGCCAGCAGCGAGGGACTAGGCGAACTCACTGAAGCTTTCTTT
CASSEGLGELTEAFF
>TRBV6-4|-|15|once|TRBJ2-2
TGTGCCAGCACCTTGGACAGCACCAGCACCGGGGAGCTGTTTTTT
CASTLDSTSTGELFF
>TRBV27|-|18|-|TRBJ1-5
TGTGCCAGCAGTTCTACTGCAGGGCCCGGGGGGAAACATCAGCCCCAGCATTTT
CASSSTAGPGGKHQPQHF
>TRBV2|TRBD2|15|-|TRBJ2-1
TGTGCCAGCGCTTTGGAGGGACTACCTCACAATGAGCAGTTCTTC
CASALEGLPHNEQFF
>TRBV6-1|-|15|few|TRBJ2-7
TGTGCCAGCAGTGAAGACTGGGACATCTCCTACGAGCAGTACTTC
CASSEDWDISYEQYF
>TRBV10-1|-|16|-|TRBJ2-5
TGCGCCAGCAGTGATGGGGACTTCACTTTTCAAGAGACCCAGTACTTC
CASSDGDFTFQETQYF
>TRBV7-9|-|12|-|TRBJ2-7
TGTGCCAGCAGCTCCGGGGTGTACGAGCAGTACTTC
CASSSGVYEQYF
>TRBV29-1|-|15|-|TRBJ2-1
TGCAGCGTCCGGTACCGGGACAAAGATCCCAATGAGCAGTTCTTC
CSVRYRDKDPNEQFF
>TRBV2|-|14|few|TRBJ1-6
TGTGCCAGCAGTTTTACAGGACCCTTATCACCCCTCCACTTT
CASSFTGPLSPLHF
>TRBV29-1|TRBD1|13|-|TRBJ2-7
TGCAGCGTTGAAGGGACAGGGTTATACGAGCAGTACTTC
CSVEGTGLYEQYF
>TRBV27|TRBD2|15|-|TRBJ2-7
TGTGCCAGCAGGCGGGGACTAGCGGTTTCCTACGAGCAGTACTTC
CASRRGLAVSYEQYF
>TRBV14|TRBD1|16|-|TRBJ2-2
TGTGCCAGCAGCCAATGGACGACAGGGAGAACCGGGGAGCTGTTTTTT
CASSQWTTGRTGELFF
>TRBV11-2|TRBD1|14|once|TRBJ1-2
TGTGCCAGCAGCTCTGCCGGACAGGGCAATGGCTACACCTTC
CASSSAGQGNGYTF
>TRBV7-8|TRBD2|16|-|TRBJ2-1
TGTGCCAGCAGCTTAGTAGGACTAGCGGATGACAATGAGCAGTTCTTC
CASSLVGLADDNEQFF
>TRBV7-9|TRBD2|19|-|TRBJ2-3
TGTGCCAGCAGTGGTGGTAGCGGGGGGCCCGGCCACCTCACAGATACGCAGTATTTT
CASSGGSGGPGHLTDTQYF
>TRBV7-2|TRBD2|16|-|TRBJ2-2
TGTGCCAGCAGCTCCCAGCCTAGCGGGAACCTCGGGGAGCTGTTTTTT
CASSSQPSGNLGELFF
>TRBV9|-|15|-|TRBJ1-3
TGTGCCAGCACCTCCGACTCCAGCTCTGGAAACACCATATATTTT
CASTSDSSSGNTIYF
>TRBV10-1|-|13|-|TRBJ1-2
TGCGCCAGCAGCCCAGGGACAAGCGGTGGCTACACCTTC
CASSPGTSGGYTF
>TRBV4-1|-|14|-|TRBJ2-5
TGCGCCAGCAGCCAAGGGAGGGGTCAAGAGACCCAGTACTTC
CASSQGRGQETQYF
>TRBV6-5|-|14|-|TRBJ1-3
TGTGCCAGCAGGACAGGCTTATCTGGAAACACCATATATTTT
CASRTGLSGNTIYF
>TRBV10-1|TRBD2|15|-|TRBJ2-3
TGCGCCAGCAGTGAGTCGACTAGCGGGATGGCTACGCAGTATTTT
CASSESTSGMATQYF
>TRBV29-1|TRBD2|12|-|TRBJ2-7
TGCAGCGTTGGACTAGCGGGGTACGAGCAGTACTTC
CSVGLAGYEQYF
>TRBV28|TRBD1|13|-|TRBJ2-7
TGTGCCAGCAGAGAGGGACAGTACTACGAGCAGTACTTC
CASREGQYYEQYF
>TRBV28|TRBD1|16|-|TRBJ2-7
TGTGCCAGCAGTTTCGAATACAGGGGGCAAGCCTACGAGCAGTACTTC
CASSFEYRGQAYEQYF
>TRBV19|-|16|-|TRBJ2-7
TGTGCCAGTAGTATGGGGACAATTGTCAGCCCCTACGAGCAGTACTTC
CASSMGTIVSPYEQYF
>TRBV6-5|TRBD1|15|-|TRBJ1-4
TGTGCCAGCAGTTCCCGACAGGGGGCTAATGAAAAACTGTTTTTT
CASSSRQGANEKLFF
>TRBV14|-|21|-|TRBJ2-3
TGTGCCAGCAGCCAAGAACCCCCTCCCCTGATAGCGAGACCTAGCACAGATACGCAGTATTTT
CASSQEPPPLIARPSTDTQYF
>TRBV6-1|-|14|-|TRBJ1-4
TGTGCCAGCAGTGAAGACAGAATTAGTGAAAAACTGTTTTTT
CASSEDRISEKLFF
>TRBV6-5|TRBD1|15|few|TRBJ1-1
TGTGCCAGCAGTTACTTTGCAGGGGGAAGCACTGAAGCTTTCTTT
CASSYFAGGSTEAFF